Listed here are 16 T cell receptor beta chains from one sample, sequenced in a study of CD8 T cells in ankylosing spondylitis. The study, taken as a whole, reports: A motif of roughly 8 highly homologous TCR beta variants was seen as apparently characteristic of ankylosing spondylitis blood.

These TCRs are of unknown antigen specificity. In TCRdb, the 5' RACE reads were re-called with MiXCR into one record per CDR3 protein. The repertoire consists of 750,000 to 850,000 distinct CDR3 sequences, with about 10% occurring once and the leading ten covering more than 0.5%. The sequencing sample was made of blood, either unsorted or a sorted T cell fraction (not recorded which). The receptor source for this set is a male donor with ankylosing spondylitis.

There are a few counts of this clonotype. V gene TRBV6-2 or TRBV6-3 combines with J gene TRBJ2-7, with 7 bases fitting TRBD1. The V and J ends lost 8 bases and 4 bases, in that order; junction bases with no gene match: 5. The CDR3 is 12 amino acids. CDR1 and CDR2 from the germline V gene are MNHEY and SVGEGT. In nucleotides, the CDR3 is TGTGCCAGCGGACAGGCCGAATACGAGCAGTACTTC. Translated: CASGQAEYEQYF.

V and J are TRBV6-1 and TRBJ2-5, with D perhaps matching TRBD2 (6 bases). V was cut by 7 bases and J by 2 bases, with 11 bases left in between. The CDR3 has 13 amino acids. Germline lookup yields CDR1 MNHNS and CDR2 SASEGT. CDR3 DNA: TGTGCCAGCAAAAGGAGGGTACAAGAGACCCAGTACTTC. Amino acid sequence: CASKRRVQETQYF.

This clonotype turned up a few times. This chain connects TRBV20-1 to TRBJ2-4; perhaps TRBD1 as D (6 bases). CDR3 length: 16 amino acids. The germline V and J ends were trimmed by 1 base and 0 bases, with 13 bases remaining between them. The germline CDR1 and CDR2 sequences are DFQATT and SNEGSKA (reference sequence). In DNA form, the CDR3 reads TGCAGTGCTAGAGGTGGGACAAAGCTAGCCAAAAACATTCAGTACTTC. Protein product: CSARGGTKLAKNIQYF.

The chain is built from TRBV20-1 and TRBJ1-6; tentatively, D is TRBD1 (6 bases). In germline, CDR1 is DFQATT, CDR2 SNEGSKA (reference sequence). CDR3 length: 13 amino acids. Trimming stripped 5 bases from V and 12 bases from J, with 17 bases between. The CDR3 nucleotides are TGCAGTGCTGGGGGCAGCCCCTATCGACCCCTCCACTTT. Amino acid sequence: CSAGGSPYRPLHF.

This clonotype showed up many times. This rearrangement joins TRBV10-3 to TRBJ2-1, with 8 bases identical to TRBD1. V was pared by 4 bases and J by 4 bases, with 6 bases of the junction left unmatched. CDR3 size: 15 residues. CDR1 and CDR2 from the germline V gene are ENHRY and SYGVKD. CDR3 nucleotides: TGTGCCATCAGTGCCGAACGGACAGGGTACAATGAGCAGTTCTTC. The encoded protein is CAISAERTGYNEQFF.

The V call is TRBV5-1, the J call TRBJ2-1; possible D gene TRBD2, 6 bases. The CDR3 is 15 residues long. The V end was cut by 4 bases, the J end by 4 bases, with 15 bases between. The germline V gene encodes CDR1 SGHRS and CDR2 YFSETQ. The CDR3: CASSAGLFYYNEQFF. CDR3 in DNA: TGCGCCAGCAGCGCGGGACTTTTTTATTACAATGAGCAGTTCTTC.

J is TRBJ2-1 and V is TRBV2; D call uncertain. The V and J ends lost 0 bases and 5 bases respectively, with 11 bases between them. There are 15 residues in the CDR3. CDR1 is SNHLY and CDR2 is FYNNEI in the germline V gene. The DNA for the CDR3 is TGTGCCAGCAGTGAAGCGAATGAGTGGGACAATGAGCAGTTCTTC. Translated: CASSEANEWDNEQFF.

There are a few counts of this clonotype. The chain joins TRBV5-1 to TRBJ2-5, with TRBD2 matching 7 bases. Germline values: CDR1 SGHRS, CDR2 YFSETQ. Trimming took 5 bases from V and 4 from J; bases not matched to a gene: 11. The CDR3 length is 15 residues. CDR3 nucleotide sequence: TGCGCCAGCAGTCGGGGGGTAGCGGAGGGAGAGACCCAGTACTTC. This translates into CASSRGVAEGETQYF.

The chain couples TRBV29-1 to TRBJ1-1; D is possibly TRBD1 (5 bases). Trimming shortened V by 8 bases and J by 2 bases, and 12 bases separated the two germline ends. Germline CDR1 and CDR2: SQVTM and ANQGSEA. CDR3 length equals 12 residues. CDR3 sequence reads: CSSGQVNTEAFF. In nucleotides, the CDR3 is TGCAGCTCAGGACAAGTTAACACTGAAGCTTTCTTT.

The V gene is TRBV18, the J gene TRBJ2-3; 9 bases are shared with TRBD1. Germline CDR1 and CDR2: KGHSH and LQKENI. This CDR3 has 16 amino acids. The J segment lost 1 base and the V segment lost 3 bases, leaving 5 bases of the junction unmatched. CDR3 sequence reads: CASSPRTGAGTDTQYF. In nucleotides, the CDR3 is TGTGCCAGCTCACCCCGGACAGGGGCGGGCACAGATACGCAGTATTTT.

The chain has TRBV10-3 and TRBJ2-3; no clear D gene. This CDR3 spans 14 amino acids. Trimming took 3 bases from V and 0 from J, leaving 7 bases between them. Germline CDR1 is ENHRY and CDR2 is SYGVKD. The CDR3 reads CAISDPSSTDTQYF. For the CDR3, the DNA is TGTGCCATCAGTGACCCATCTAGCACAGATACGCAGTATTTT.

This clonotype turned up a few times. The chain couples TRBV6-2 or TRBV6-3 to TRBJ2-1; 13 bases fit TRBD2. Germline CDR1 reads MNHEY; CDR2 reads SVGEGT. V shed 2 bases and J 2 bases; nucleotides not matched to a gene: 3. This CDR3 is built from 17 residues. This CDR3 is CASSYTGTSGAYNEQFF. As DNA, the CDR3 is TGTGCCAGCAGTTACACCGGGACTAGCGGGGCCTACAATGAGCAGTTCTTC.

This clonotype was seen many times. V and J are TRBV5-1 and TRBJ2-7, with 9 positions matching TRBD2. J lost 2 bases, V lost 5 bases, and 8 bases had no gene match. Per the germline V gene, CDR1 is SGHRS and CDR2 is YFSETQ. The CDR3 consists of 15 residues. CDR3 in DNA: TGCGCCAGCAGTTTCCGTAGCGGGAGCACCTACGAGCAGTACTTC. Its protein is CASSFRSGSTYEQYF.

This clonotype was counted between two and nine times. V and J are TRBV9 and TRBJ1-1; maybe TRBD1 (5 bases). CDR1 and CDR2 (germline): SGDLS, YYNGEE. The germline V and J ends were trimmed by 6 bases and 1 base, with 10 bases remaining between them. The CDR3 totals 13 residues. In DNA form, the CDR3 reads TGTGCCAGCAACAACAGGAGGAACACTGAAGCTTTCTTT. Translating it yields CASNNRRNTEAFF.

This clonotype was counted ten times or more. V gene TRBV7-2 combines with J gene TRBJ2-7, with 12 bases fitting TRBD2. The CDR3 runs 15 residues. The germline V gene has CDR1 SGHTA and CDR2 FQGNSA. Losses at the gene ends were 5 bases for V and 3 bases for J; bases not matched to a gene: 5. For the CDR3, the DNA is TGTGCCAGCAGCCGGGAGGGACTAGCGGGCTACGAGCAGTACTTC. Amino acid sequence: CASSREGLAGYEQYF.

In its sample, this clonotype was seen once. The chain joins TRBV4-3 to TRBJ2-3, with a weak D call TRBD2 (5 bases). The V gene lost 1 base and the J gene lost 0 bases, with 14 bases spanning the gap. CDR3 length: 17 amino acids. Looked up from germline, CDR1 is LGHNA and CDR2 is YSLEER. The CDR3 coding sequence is TGCGCCAGCAGCCAAGCCCAGGCGGGTCTAAGCACAGATACGCAGTATTTT. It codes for CASSQAQAGLSTDTQYF.